These 27 T cell receptor beta chains were sequenced from one sample in a study of T cell repertoires in cytomegalovirus infection. TCRdb re-derived calls from the reads in MiXCR, one entry per CDR3 protein. Counted here are about 570,000 distinct CDR3 sequences, around two fifths occurring once; the ten biggest clones make up about half. Their antigen targets remain unknown. The material sequenced was cultured PBMCs, taken from culture after CMV antigen stimulation. The receptor source for this set is a human donor in good health (CMV status not recorded). Some clones in this sample may be carry-over from other donors' samples.

The genes are TRBV5-1 and TRBJ2-3; D assignment may be TRBD1 or TRBD2 (5 bases each). The CDR3 is made up of 14 amino acids. V lost 5 bases and J 8 bases, leaving 18 bases between the germline ends. CDR1 SGHRS and CDR2 YFSETQ come from the germline V gene. CDR3 sequence reads: CASSWGPQDGTQYF. As DNA, the CDR3 is TGCGCCAGCAGTTGGGGACCCCAGGATGGTACGCAGTATTTT.

The V call is TRBV28, the J call TRBJ2-3; 7 bases map to TRBD1. This CDR3 comprises 13 residues. Trimming at V came to 6 bases and at J to 5 bases, leaving 5 bases not matched to a gene. Looked up from germline, CDR1 is MDHEN and CDR2 is SYDVKM. The CDR3, as DNA: TGTGCCAGCAGAAAACAGGGGTTAGATACGCAGTATTTT. The encoded protein is CASRKQGLDTQYF.

This clonotype was seen more than once but under ten times. The chain combines TRBV7-2 with TRBJ1-6; 9 bases agree with TRBD1. Germline values: CDR1 SGHTA, CDR2 FQGNSA. The V segment lost 7 bases and the J segment 9 bases; nucleotides outside the gene matches: 7. The CDR3 extends over 14 amino acids. The CDR3 is CASTEDRGASPLHF. The CDR3 region has the DNA TGTGCCAGCACAGAGGACAGGGGAGCTTCACCCCTCCACTTT. Filled out from reference TRBV7-2 and TRBJ1-6, the complete variable domain reads GAGVSQSPSNKVTEKGKDVELRCDPISGHTALYWYRQSLGQGLEFLIYFQGNSAPDKSGLPSDRFSAERTGGSVSTLTIQRTQQEDSAVYLCASTEDRGASPLHFGNGTRLTVT.

At least ten counts were recorded for this clonotype. The rearrangement uses TRBV7-2 and TRBJ1-5, with a weak D call TRBD1 (5 bases). The V and J ends lost 2 bases and 7 bases respectively, with 9 bases between them. Germline lookup yields CDR1 SGHTA and CDR2 FQGNSA. The CDR3 sequence is 13 residues long. In DNA, the CDR3 is TGTGCCAGCAGCTTAATGTGGGACCAGCCCCAGCATTTT. This translates into CASSLMWDQPQHF.

The chain recombines TRBV5-1 with TRBJ2-1; the match to TRBD2 covers 10 bases. Germline V gene lookup returns CDR1 SGHRS and CDR2 YFSETQ. The V and J ends lost 4 bases and 2 bases, in that order; junction bases with no gene match: 3. The CDR3 is 15 amino acids. DNA for the CDR3: TGCGCCAGCAGCCTGGGACTAGCGACCTACAATGAGCAGTTCTTC. Its translation: CASSLGLATYNEQFF.

The V call is TRBV29-1, the J call TRBJ1-1; D uncertain. The V gene's germline CDR1 is SQVTM and CDR2 ANQGSEA. The CDR3 has 13 amino acids. V was clipped by 4 bases and J by 0 bases, with 9 bases between them. The CDR3 here is CSVAQRMNTEAFF. The CDR3 DNA reads as TGCAGCGTTGCCCAGAGAATGAACACTGAAGCTTTCTTT.

The chain joins TRBV27 to TRBJ2-7, with 7 bases lining up with TRBD2. V shed 9 bases, J shed 6 bases, and the junction held 14 bases outside the gene matches. Per the germline V gene, CDR1 is MNHEY and CDR2 is SMNVEV (reference sequence). This CDR3 comprises 14 residues. The CDR3 DNA sequence: TGTGCCAGTGCCTTTACCAGCGGGATCGGCGAGCAGTACTTC. Protein sequence: CASAFTSGIGEQYF.

This clonotype turned up a few times. V and J are TRBV3-1 and TRBJ2-7; no clear D. V was shortened by 3 bases and J by 3 bases, with 6 bases between the two germline ends. The CDR3 consists of 12 residues. Germline CDR1 and CDR2: LGHDT and YNNKEL (reference sequence). Here the CDR3 reads CASSQRDYEQYF. CDR3 DNA sequence: TGTGCCAGCAGCCAGAGAGACTACGAGCAGTACTTC.

This clonotype was observed a few times. The genes are TRBV30 and TRBJ2-1; 10 bases align to TRBD2. Unmatched junction bases numbered 7, after V lost 5 bases and J lost 0 bases. CDR1 is GTSNPN and CDR2 is SVGIG in the germline V gene (reference sequence). This CDR3 is built from 16 residues. CDR3 coding DNA: TGTGCCTGGTCCGTAGCGGGAGGTGCCTCCTACAATGAGCAGTTCTTC. It encodes CAWSVAGGASYNEQFF. Combining the CDR3 with reference TRBV30 and TRBJ2-1 gives the whole variable domain SQTIHQWPATLVQPVGSPLSLECTVEGTSNPNLYWYRQAAGRGLQLLFYSVGIGQISSEVPQNLSASRPQDRQFILSSKKLLLSDSGFYLCAWSVAGGASYNEQFFGPGTRLTVL.

The CDR3 bases are TGTGCCAGCAGGGCTAGCGGGGCTCAAGAGACCCAGTACTTC. Translation: CASRASGAQETQYF. This chain connects TRBV6-6 to TRBJ2-5; 9 nucleotides match TRBD2. The germline gives CDR1 MNHNY, CDR2 SVGAGI (reference sequence). The trim removed 6 bases at V and 2 bases at J, leaving 4 bases unmatched. This CDR3 is 14 amino acids long.

The rearrangement links TRBV7-4 to TRBJ2-4, with a weak D call TRBD2 (5 bases). CDR3 size: 12 residues. Germline V lookup: CDR1 SGHVT, CDR2 SQSDAQ. V shed 3 bases and J shed 16 bases, with 16 bases lying between them. The CDR3 sequence is CASSLTPGKEYF. In DNA, the CDR3 is TGTGCCAGCAGCTTGACGCCGGGAAAGGAATACTTC.

The chain couples TRBV10-3 to TRBJ2-5, with a weak D call TRBD2 (7 bases). The CDR3 consists of 13 residues. V lost 8 bases and J 2 bases, leaving 12 bases between the germline ends. Germline V gene data show CDR1 as ENHRY and CDR2 as SYGVKD. DNA of the CDR3: TGTGCCATCCAGGGGACTAAACAAGAGACCCAGTACTTC. Encoded protein: CAIQGTKQETQYF.

This chain uses TRBV6-6 with TRBJ2-1; TRBD1 or TRBD2 may be the D gene (6 bases each). This CDR3 is 15 amino acids long. From germline, CDR1 is MNHNY and CDR2 SVGAGI (reference sequence). Trimming pared 0 bases from V and 7 bases from J, leaving 13 bases between. In DNA form, the CDR3 reads TGTGCCAGCAGTTACTCGAGGGGGGCGTTAAATGAGCAGTTCTTC. This codes for CASSYSRGALNEQFF.

This clonotype was detected many times. This chain links TRBV7-2 with TRBJ2-3, with D unresolved. Germline CDR1 is SGHTA and CDR2 is FQGNSA. V lost 4 bases and J 5 bases, leaving 10 bases between the germline ends. This CDR3 spans 13 amino acids. The CDR3 is CASSSLWGDTQYF. CDR3 DNA sequence: TGTGCCAGCAGCTCTCTTTGGGGAGATACGCAGTATTTT.

This clonotype appeared a few times. This chain joins TRBV6-5 and TRBJ2-7, with D possibly TRBD1 on 6 matching bases. The CDR3 consists of 14 residues. CDR1 and CDR2 (germline): MNHEY, SVGAGI. Trimming cost V 5 bases and J 2 bases, with 13 bases left between them. CDR3 in DNA: TGTGCCAGCAGTCTCTTGAGGGGGACCTACGAGCAGTACTTC. Amino acid sequence: CASSLLRGTYEQYF.

This chain uses TRBV7-2 with TRBJ1-1; D unclear. Germline V lookup: CDR1 SGHTA, CDR2 FQGNSA. The CDR3 spans 14 residues. V was shortened by 5 bases and J by 1 base, with 11 bases between the two germline ends. CDR3 sequence: CASSPPWTNTEAFF. CDR3 coding DNA: TGTGCCAGCAGCCCCCCATGGACGAACACTGAAGCTTTCTTT.

The sample holds a few counts of this clonotype. CDR3 sequence reads: CASSKERRETQYF. The DNA of the CDR3 is TGTGCCAGCAGTAAAGAGCGGCGGGAGACCCAGTACTTC. This chain connects TRBV6-1 to TRBJ2-5, with D perhaps matching TRBD2 (5 bases). Germline V lookup: CDR1 MNHNS, CDR2 SASEGT. This CDR3 contains 13 residues. The V gene lost 5 bases and the J gene lost 5 bases, with 12 bases spanning the gap.

This clonotype appeared a few times. V usage is TRBV28 and J usage is TRBJ2-2; 9 nucleotides match TRBD2. Trimming took 4 bases from V and 6 from J; bases not matched to a gene: 9. The CDR3 extends over 16 amino acids. Germline V gene data show CDR1 as MDHEN and CDR2 as SYDVKM. The CDR3: CASSWAGGPRSGELFF. Here the CDR3 DNA reads TGTGCCAGCAGTTGGGCGGGGGGGCCCCGATCCGGGGAGCTGTTTTTT.

The J gene is TRBJ2-1, the V gene TRBV6-1, with D tentatively TRBD1 or TRBD2 (5 bases each). Germline CDR1 MNHNS, CDR2 SASEGT. This CDR3 comprises 16 residues. Trimming cost V 2 bases and J 3 bases, with 14 bases left between them. The CDR3 is CASSERGRYYYNEQFF. CDR3 coding DNA: TGTGCCAGCAGTGAAAGGGGACGATACTACTACAATGAGCAGTTCTTC.

This chain joins TRBV5-1 and TRBJ2-3, with 15 positions matching TRBD2. V trimming: 3 bases; J trimming: 4 bases; junction bases outside the gene matches: 6. From germline, CDR1 is SGHRS and CDR2 YFSETQ. The CDR3 loop spans 17 amino acids. The CDR3: CASSSDGLAGGPDTQYF. DNA of the CDR3: TGCGCCAGCAGCTCCGATGGACTAGCGGGAGGGCCAGATACGCAGTATTTT.

The chain has TRBV7-2 and TRBJ2-1, with a weak D call TRBD2 (5 bases). Looked up from germline, CDR1 is SGHTA and CDR2 is FQGNSA. The CDR3 loop spans 14 amino acids. Trimming left V 1 base short and J 9 bases short, with 13 bases between. The CDR3 DNA reads TGTGCCAGCAGCTTAGGGTTGGATAGCGTTGAGCAGTTCTTC. It codes for CASSLGLDSVEQFF.

The chain uses TRBV20-1 and TRBJ2-1; D gene ambiguous. Germline V gene lookup returns CDR1 DFQATT and CDR2 SNEGSKA (reference sequence). CDR3 size: 13 residues. The V gene lost 3 bases and the J gene lost 0 bases, with 6 bases spanning the gap. Written as DNA, the CDR3 is TGCAGTGCTAGCTTGGGCTCCTACAATGAGCAGTTCTTC. Amino acid sequence: CSASLGSYNEQFF.

The chain joins TRBV10-3 to TRBJ2-7; 7 bases fit TRBD1. Trimming cost V 3 bases and J 0 bases; bases outside gene matches: 2. CDR1 ENHRY and CDR2 SYGVKD come from the germline V gene. The CDR3 spans 14 residues. The CDR3 loop is CAISEYRGSYEQYF. The CDR3 DNA reads as TGTGCCATCAGTGAATACAGGGGCTCCTACGAGCAGTACTTC.

V usage is TRBV7-2 and J usage is TRBJ1-2; possibly TRBD1 for D (5 bases). Trimming cost V 5 bases and J 6 bases, with 13 bases left between them. From germline, CDR1 is SGHTA and CDR2 FQGNSA. The CDR3 is 13 amino acids. The CDR3 region has the DNA TGTGCCAGCAGCATCCAGGGCCCCCATGGCTACACCTTC. This sequence encodes CASSIQGPHGYTF.

The chain recombines TRBV6-5 with TRBJ1-4; D remains unclear. This CDR3 has 12 amino acids. V was trimmed by 10 bases and J by 10 bases, leaving 16 bases between them. CDR1 is MNHEY, CDR2 SVGAGI, per germline. CDR3 sequence: CATRVGWGKLFF. The CDR3 nucleotides read TGTGCCACCAGAGTGGGCTGGGGAAAACTGTTTTTT.

This clonotype has a handful of counts. The chain employs TRBV7-2 and TRBJ2-7; D unclear. Germline V CDR1 and CDR2: SGHTA, FQGNSA. CDR3 size: 14 residues. The V gene lost 1 base and the J gene lost 3 bases, with 10 bases spanning the gap. The CDR3 nucleotides read TGTGCCAGCAGCTTAGAGCGTACCGACTACGAGCAGTACTTC. Protein product: CASSLERTDYEQYF. Looking up the rest from reference TRBV7-2 and TRBJ2-7 gives the full variable domain: GAGVSQSPSNKVTEKGKDVELRCDPISGHTALYWYRQSLGQGLEFLIYFQGNSAPDKSGLPSDRFSAERTGGSVSTLTIQRTQQEDSAVYLCASSLERTDYEQYFGPGTRLTVT.

The CDR3 region is CASSPTSGTAQYF. The DNA of the CDR3 is TGCGCCAGCAGCCCGACCTCTGGGACCGCGCAGTACTTC. J is TRBJ2-7 and V is TRBV5-1; either TRBD1 or TRBD2 may supply D (5 bases each). CDR1 and CDR2 from the germline V gene are SGHRS and YFSETQ. The CDR3 covers 13 residues. Trimming stripped 4 bases from V and 9 bases from J, with 17 bases between.